A selection of T cell receptor beta chains follows, all from one sample in a study of Tregs in tolerant kidney transplant recipients. Libraries were prepared by immunoSEQ multiplex PCR; TCRdb keeps only in-frame clonotypes and omits some of them. The top ten hold 0.34% of the sample, which has about 64,000 clones, roughly 98% seen once. This specimen consisted of Tregs from blood, obtained before the transplant. The receptors here all came from a human donor who received a combined kidney and bone marrow transplant. CDR3s include the opening cysteine and the closing phenylalanine or tryptophan. D genes are given only for firm matches. The listing skips clone size in some rows; elsewhere it reads once, few, many or a size class.

J gene: TRBJ1-1
D gene: TRBD1
V gene: TRBV19
clone size: .
CDR3 DNA: TGTGCCAGTAAGCCCCCGACAGGGGCTGAAGCTTTCTTT
CDR3 protein: CASKPPTGAEAFF

J gene: TRBJ2-3
D gene: TRBD2
V gene: TRBV29-1
clone size: .
CDR3 DNA: TGCAGCGCAGGAGCGGGAGTGGGAGATACGCAGTATTTT
CDR3 protein: CSAGAGVGDTQYF

J gene: TRBJ2-1
D gene: TRBD2
V gene: TRBV10-1
clone size: .
CDR3 DNA: TGCGCCAGCAGTGTCACTAGCGGGGGCCCTTGGTACTCCTACAATGAGCAGTTCTTC
CDR3 protein: CASSVTSGGPWYSYNEQFF

J gene: TRBJ1-2
D gene: TRBD1
V gene: TRBV28
clone size: .
CDR3 DNA: TGTGCCAGCAGGGACAGGGGGCGCTACGACTATGGCTACACCTTC
CDR3 protein: CASRDRGRYDYGYTF

J gene: TRBJ2-5
D gene: .
V gene: TRBV30
clone size: .
CDR3 DNA: TGTGCCTGGGGGGGGATTCAAGAGACCCAGTACTTC
CDR3 protein: CAWGGIQETQYF

J gene: TRBJ2-7
D gene: TRBD2
V gene: TRBV5-1
clone size: .
CDR3 DNA: TGCGCCAGCAGGGGCGGGACTAGCATCAACGAGCAGTACTTC
CDR3 protein: CASRGGTSINEQYF

J gene: TRBJ1-5
D gene: TRBD1
V gene: TRBV18
clone size: .
CDR3 DNA: TGTGCCAGCTCAGGACAGGTCAATCAGCCCCAGCATTTT
CDR3 protein: CASSGQVNQPQHF

J gene: TRBJ1-5
D gene: .
V gene: TRBV28
clone size: .
CDR3 DNA: TGTGCCAGCAGTTTACGGGGGAGCAATCAGCCCCAGCATTTT
CDR3 protein: CASSLRGSNQPQHF

J gene: TRBJ1-5
D gene: .
V gene: TRBV10-3
clone size: .
CDR3 DNA: TGTGCCGTAACGGGTGGGAGCAATCAGCCCCAGCATTTT
CDR3 protein: CAVTGGSNQPQHF

J gene: TRBJ1-1
D gene: .
V gene: TRBV9
clone size: .
CDR3 DNA: TGTGCCAGCAGCGTAGTGATCAGGGCCACTGAAGCTTTCTTT
CDR3 protein: CASSVVIRATEAFF

J gene: TRBJ2-1
D gene: .
V gene: TRBV11-2
clone size: .
CDR3 DNA: TGTGCCAGCAGCTTAGATTGGGGACTCCTCTACAATGAGCAGTTCTTC
CDR3 protein: CASSLDWGLLYNEQFF

J gene: TRBJ2-5
D gene: TRBD2
V gene: TRBV5-6
clone size: .
CDR3 DNA: TGTGCCAGCAGCACCTTGGGGGGGGGTAGAGAGACCCAGTACTTC
CDR3 protein: CASSTLGGGRETQYF

J gene: TRBJ1-2
D gene: TRBD1
V gene: TRBV5-1
clone size: .
CDR3 DNA: TGCGCCAGCAGCCCGGGACAGGGGGCTGGCTACACCTTC
CDR3 protein: CASSPGQGAGYTF

J gene: TRBJ2-2
D gene: TRBD1
V gene: TRBV7-9
clone size: once
CDR3 DNA: TGTGCCAGCAGCCATCCGTGGGACAGGGTTGAGACCGGGGAGCTGTTTTTT
CDR3 protein: CASSHPWDRVETGELFF

J gene: TRBJ1-5
D gene: TRBD1
V gene: TRBV27
clone size: .
CDR3 DNA: TGTGCCAGCAGACAGACAGGGAATAGCAATCAGCCCCAGCATTTT
CDR3 protein: CASRQTGNSNQPQHF

J gene: TRBJ1-2
D gene: .
V gene: TRBV30
clone size: .
CDR3 DNA: TGTGCCTGGAGTAACCCCGGGTATGGCTACACCTTC
CDR3 protein: CAWSNPGYGYTF

J gene: TRBJ2-1
D gene: .
V gene: TRBV5-5
clone size: many
CDR3 DNA: TGTGCCAGCAGCTTGTTTAGCGCCTACAATGAGCAGTTCTTC
CDR3 protein: CASSLFSAYNEQFF

J gene: TRBJ2-1
D gene: TRBD2
V gene: TRBV9
clone size: .
CDR3 DNA: TGTGCCAGCAGCCCCTATGGGCGGGAGGTTAATGAGCAGTTCTTC
CDR3 protein: CASSPYGREVNEQFF

J gene: TRBJ2-7
D gene: .
V gene: TRBV28
clone size: .
CDR3 DNA: TGTGCCAGCAGTCGTGCGACCTACGAGCAGTACTTC
CDR3 protein: CASSRATYEQYF

J gene: TRBJ1-1
D gene: .
V gene: TRBV19
clone size: .
CDR3 DNA: TGTGCCAGTAGTAAATTAAAAGAAGCTTTCTTT
CDR3 protein: CASSKLKEAFF

J gene: TRBJ1-4
D gene: TRBD1
V gene: TRBV19
clone size: .
CDR3 DNA: TGTGCCAGTAGTACGGACAGGGTTCGGGGAAAACTGTTTTTT
CDR3 protein: CASSTDRVRGKLFF

J gene: TRBJ2-5
D gene: .
V gene: TRBV27
clone size: .
CDR3 DNA: TGTGCCAGCAGTTTATTCCTACGGGGTGGGACCCAGTACTTC
CDR3 protein: CASSLFLRGGTQYF

J gene: TRBJ2-5
D gene: TRBD1
V gene: TRBV5-1
clone size: .
CDR3 DNA: TGCGCCAGCAGCCCGTACCAGGGGGCAGGAGAGACCCAGTACTTC
CDR3 protein: CASSPYQGAGETQYF

J gene: TRBJ2-7
D gene: .
V gene: TRBV12-5
clone size: .
CDR3 DNA: TGTGCTAGTGGTGGCCCCGAAGCCTACGAGCAGTACTTC
CDR3 protein: CASGGPEAYEQYF

J gene: TRBJ2-1
D gene: TRBD2
V gene: TRBV15
clone size: .
CDR3 DNA: TGTGCCACCAGCCTGGGACTAGTCAATTACAATGAGCAGTTCTTC
CDR3 protein: CATSLGLVNYNEQFF

J gene: TRBJ2-6
D gene: .
V gene: TRBV5-1
clone size: .
CDR3 DNA: TGCGCCAGCAGCAGGGGATCTGGGGCCAACGTCCTGACTTTC
CDR3 protein: CASSRGSGANVLTF

J gene: TRBJ1-3
D gene: .
V gene: TRBV7-2
clone size: .
CDR3 DNA: TGTGCCAGCAGCTTAGTAGGCTCGAGGCCTGGAAACACCATATATTTT
CDR3 protein: CASSLVGSRPGNTIYF

J gene: TRBJ2-1
D gene: .
V gene: TRBV5-1
clone size: once
CDR3 DNA: TGCGCCAGCAGCGTAGGGACTGTCTTTTCCTACAATGAGCAGTTCTTC
CDR3 protein: CASSVGTVFSYNEQFF

J gene: TRBJ2-3
D gene: TRBD2
V gene: TRBV11-3
clone size: once
CDR3 DNA: TGTGCCAGCAGCTTAGGGACTAGCTACCTCGGCACAGATACGCAGTATTTT
CDR3 protein: CASSLGTSYLGTDTQYF

J gene: TRBJ2-2
D gene: .
V gene: TRBV11-3
clone size: .
CDR3 DNA: TGTGCCAGCAGCTTATGGGCCTCGGAGGAGCTGTTTTTT
CDR3 protein: CASSLWASEELFF

J gene: TRBJ1-4
D gene: .
V gene: TRBV7-8
clone size: .
CDR3 DNA: TGTGCCAGCAGCTTAGGACAGGTCCCTAATGAAAAACTGTTTTTT
CDR3 protein: CASSLGQVPNEKLFF

J gene: TRBJ2-3
D gene: TRBD2
V gene: TRBV6-5
clone size: .
CDR3 DNA: TGTGCCAGCAGTTACTCGACGATTAGCGGGAGGGGTACGCAGTATTTT
CDR3 protein: CASSYSTISGRGTQYF

J gene: TRBJ2-5
D gene: TRBD1
V gene: TRBV7-2
clone size: .
CDR3 DNA: TGTGCCAGCAGCTTAGCCTGGGACAGGGGTTCTGAGACCCAGTACTTC
CDR3 protein: CASSLAWDRGSETQYF

J gene: TRBJ2-2
D gene: .
V gene: TRBV7-2
clone size: .
CDR3 DNA: TGTGCCAGCAGCTCCTACGGGGAGCTGTTTTTT
CDR3 protein: CASSSYGELFF

J gene: TRBJ2-2
D gene: TRBD2
V gene: TRBV4-1
clone size: .
CDR3 DNA: TGCGCCAGCAGCCGACTACCCACTAGCGGGAGTTTCTTCGGGAACACCGGGGAGCTGTTTTTT
CDR3 protein: CASSRLPTSGSFFGNTGELFF

J gene: TRBJ2-2
D gene: .
V gene: TRBV6-1
clone size: .
CDR3 DNA: TGTGCCAGCCCGAGGGAAACCGGGGAGCTGTTTTTT
CDR3 protein: CASPRETGELFF

J gene: TRBJ2-7
D gene: TRBD1
V gene: TRBV2
clone size: .
CDR3 DNA: TGTGCCAGCAACAGGGGGTCCTCTCTCGAGCAGTACTTC
CDR3 protein: CASNRGSSLEQYF

J gene: TRBJ2-3
D gene: .
V gene: TRBV5-1
clone size: .
CDR3 DNA: TGCGCCAGCAGCTTCGAGCGGGCAGCAGATACGCAGTATTTT
CDR3 protein: CASSFERAADTQYF

J gene: TRBJ1-3
D gene: .
V gene: TRBV29-1
clone size: .
CDR3 DNA: TGCAGCGCCCGAACCCCTATGGGAAACACCATATATTTT
CDR3 protein: CSARTPMGNTIYF

J gene: TRBJ2-3
D gene: TRBD2
V gene: TRBV27
clone size: .
CDR3 DNA: TGTGCCAGCAGTTCTCGTGGGCGGGGGGGGACAGATACGCAGTATTTT
CDR3 protein: CASSSRGRGGTDTQYF

J gene: TRBJ2-3
D gene: TRBD2
V gene: TRBV7-2
clone size: .
CDR3 DNA: TGTGCCAGCAGCCGGAGCGGGACTAGCACAGATACGCAGTATTTT
CDR3 protein: CASSRSGTSTDTQYF

J gene: TRBJ1-5
D gene: .
V gene: TRBV19
clone size: .
CDR3 DNA: TGTGCCAGTAGCGGGGAACTAAATCAGCCCCAGCATTTT
CDR3 protein: CASSGELNQPQHF

J gene: TRBJ1-2
D gene: TRBD1
V gene: TRBV18
clone size: .
CDR3 DNA: TGTGCCAGCTCACCGACCGTCGGGACAGCCCTGGATGGCTACACCTTC
CDR3 protein: CASSPTVGTALDGYTF

J gene: TRBJ2-1
D gene: .
V gene: TRBV6-1
clone size: .
CDR3 DNA: TGTGCCAGCAGACCCGACAGTCTGTCCTACAATGAGCAGTTCTTC
CDR3 protein: CASRPDSLSYNEQFF

J gene: TRBJ2-7
D gene: TRBD2
V gene: TRBV4-1
clone size: .
CDR3 DNA: TGCGCCAGCAGTCCGGGACTAGCGGGATCCTACGAGCAGTACTTC
CDR3 protein: CASSPGLAGSYEQYF

J gene: TRBJ2-5
D gene: .
V gene: TRBV11-3
clone size: .
CDR3 DNA: TGTGCCAGCAGCCAACCCGGGACACATCCACCGCGGACCCAGTACTTC
CDR3 protein: CASSQPGTHPPRTQYF

J gene: TRBJ2-3
D gene: TRBD2
V gene: TRBV25-1
clone size: .
CDR3 DNA: TGTGCCAGCAGTGAGTTTAGCGGGCGGGTCACAGATACGCAGTATTTT
CDR3 protein: CASSEFSGRVTDTQYF

J gene: TRBJ2-7
D gene: .
V gene: TRBV6-6
clone size: .
CDR3 DNA: TGTGCCAGCAGACCCTACAAGGGGGGGATATACGAGCAGTACTTC
CDR3 protein: CASRPYKGGIYEQYF

J gene: TRBJ1-1
D gene: .
V gene: TRBV28
clone size: .
CDR3 DNA: TGTGCCAGCAGCCCTACAGGGATTATCACCGTTGGGGCTTTCTTT
CDR3 protein: CASSPTGIITVGAFF

J gene: TRBJ2-7
D gene: .
V gene: TRBV19
clone size: .
CDR3 DNA: TGTGCCAGTACCGATAATAAGGGGTGTCACGAGCAGTACTTC
CDR3 protein: CASTDNKGCHEQYF

J gene: TRBJ1-1
D gene: .
V gene: TRBV7-3
clone size: .
CDR3 DNA: TGTGCCAGCAGCTCCACAGGGACAAAGAACACTGAAGCTTTCTTT
CDR3 protein: CASSSTGTKNTEAFF

J gene: TRBJ2-4
D gene: .
V gene: TRBV5-1
clone size: .
CDR3 DNA: TGCGCCAGCAGCGAACCTACCGGGACACCCAGCACTCAGTACTTC
CDR3 protein: CASSEPTGTPSTQYF

J gene: TRBJ2-5
D gene: .
V gene: TRBV7-3
clone size: few
CDR3 DNA: TGTGCCAGCAGCTTAACGGGACAACCCTTAGAGACCCAGTACTTC
CDR3 protein: CASSLTGQPLETQYF

J gene: TRBJ1-1
D gene: .
V gene: TRBV7-9
clone size: .
CDR3 DNA: TGTGCCAGCAGCCGACAGATTGAAGCTTTCTTT
CDR3 protein: CASSRQIEAFF

J gene: TRBJ1-5
D gene: .
V gene: TRBV19
clone size: .
CDR3 DNA: TGTGCCCTAGGGGGACCCAATCAGCCCCAGCATTTT
CDR3 protein: CALGGPNQPQHF

J gene: TRBJ1-2
D gene: TRBD1
V gene: TRBV25-1
clone size: .
CDR3 DNA: TGTGCCAGCACAACAGGGGGAGGAGGCTACACCTTC
CDR3 protein: CASTTGGGGYTF

J gene: TRBJ1-2
D gene: .
V gene: TRBV23-1
clone size: .
CDR3 DNA: TGCGCCAGCAGTCTATTTGTCGGTGGCTACACCTTC
CDR3 protein: CASSLFVGGYTF